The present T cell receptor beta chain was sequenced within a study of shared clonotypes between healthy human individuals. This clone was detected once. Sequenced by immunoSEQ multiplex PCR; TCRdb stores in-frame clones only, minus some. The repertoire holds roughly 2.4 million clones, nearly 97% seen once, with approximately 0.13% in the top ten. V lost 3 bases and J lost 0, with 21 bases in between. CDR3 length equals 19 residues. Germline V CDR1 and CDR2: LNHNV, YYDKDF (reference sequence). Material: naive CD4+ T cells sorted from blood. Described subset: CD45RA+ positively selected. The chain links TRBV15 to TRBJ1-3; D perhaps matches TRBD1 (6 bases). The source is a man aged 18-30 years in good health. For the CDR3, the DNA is TGTGCCACCAGCAGGCGGTGGACAGACTCCTTCGGCTCTGGAAACACCATATATTTT. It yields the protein CATSRRWTDSFGSGNTIYF.